This TCR beta chain is from a study of cytomegalovirus exposure and HLA in healthy donors. Healthy bone marrow donors made up the cohort. PCR primers comprised 60 Vbeta and 13 Jbeta primers. Clones were read by immunoSEQ multiplex PCR, and TCRdb kept only the in-frame ones, dropping some. The sample carries 110,000 to 150,000 clones, around 79% recorded once. V was clipped by 2 bases and J by 6 bases, with 14 bases between them. CDR3 length: 14 amino acids. The germline CDR1 and CDR2 sequences are KGHSH and LQKENI. This rearrangement joins TRBV18 to TRBJ2-7; D might be TRBD2 (5 bases). Sequencing input: PBMCs. The TCR comes from a female donor in good health and CMV-seronegative. As DNA, the CDR3 is TGTGCCAGCTCACCAGAACTTCAAGAGGGCGAGCAGTACTTC. Its protein product is CASSPELQEGEQYF.